This T cell receptor (beta chain) was profiled in a study of beta chain features in type 1 diabetes. The entirety of the isolated RNA underwent reverse transcription, so expressed TCRB transcripts were sequenced. Only in-frame clones appear in the TCRdb table, and some are missing; sequencing was by immunoSEQ multiplex PCR. The sample has 310,000 or so clones, roughly 11% seen once. Worth noting for this clone: Its antigen is still unknown. Germline and junction disagree at one end, which may indicate a read error.

Study-level findings and limits: Diminished insertions and augmented deletions at VDJ junctions characterized type 1 diabetes patients.

Heparinised blood was drawn once per donor, averaging approximately 100 mL. The V gene's germline CDR1 is GTSNPN and CDR2 SVGIG (reference sequence). The CDR3 is made up of 15 amino acids. The sample taken for sequencing was naive CD4+ T cells from blood. This chain links TRBV30 with TRBJ2-3; 7 bases map to TRBD2. The TCR sequence derives from a woman in her thirties in good health. The CDR3 here is CAWSGPSGDGRRFDF. CDR3 DNA: TGTGCCTGGAGTGGCCCCTCTGGGGACGGGAGGAGGTTTGATTTT.